This TCR beta chain was sequenced during a study of beta chain features in type 1 diabetes. Whole-study findings and limits: Within patients, naive, central memory and Treg TCRB repertoires seemed more similar than within healthy donors. Type 1 diabetes patients had moderately but significantly shorter TCRB CDR3s in all four CD4+ subsets.

The germline V gene encodes CDR1 SGHAT and CDR2 FQNNGV. V was pared by 3 bases and J by 8 bases, with 1 base of the junction left unmatched. This CDR3 is 12 amino acids long. This clone was observed a few times. Its specificity is not known. All of the isolated RNA was reverse transcribed, so expressed TCRB transcripts were sequenced. Measured with immunoSEQ multiplex PCR; TCRdb has only the in-frame clones, and not every one. The sample comprises 200,000 to 250,000 clones, about 14% of which are singletons, and approximately 0.018% rests with the top ten. Specimen: naive CD4+ T cells from blood. The genes are TRBV11-2 and TRBJ2-1, with 7 bases identical to TRBD2. The origin of this receptor is a man younger than 45 with type 1 diabetes. CDR3 in amino acids: CASSFAGDEQFF. The CDR3 DNA reads as TGTGCCAGCAGCTTCGCGGGGGATGAGCAGTTCTTC.